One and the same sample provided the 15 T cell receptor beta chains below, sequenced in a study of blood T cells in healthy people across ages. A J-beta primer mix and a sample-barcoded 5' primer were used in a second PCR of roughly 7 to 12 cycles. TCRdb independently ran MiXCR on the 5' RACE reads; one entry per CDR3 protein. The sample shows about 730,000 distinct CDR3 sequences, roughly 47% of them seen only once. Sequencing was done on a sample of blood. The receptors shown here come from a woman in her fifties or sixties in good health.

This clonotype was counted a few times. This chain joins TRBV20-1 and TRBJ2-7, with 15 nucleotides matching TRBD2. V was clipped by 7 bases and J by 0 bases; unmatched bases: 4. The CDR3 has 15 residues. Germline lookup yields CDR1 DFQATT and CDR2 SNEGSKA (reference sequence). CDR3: CSGGLAGGASYEQYF. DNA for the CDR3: TGCAGTGGGGGACTAGCGGGGGGAGCCTCCTACGAGCAGTACTTC.

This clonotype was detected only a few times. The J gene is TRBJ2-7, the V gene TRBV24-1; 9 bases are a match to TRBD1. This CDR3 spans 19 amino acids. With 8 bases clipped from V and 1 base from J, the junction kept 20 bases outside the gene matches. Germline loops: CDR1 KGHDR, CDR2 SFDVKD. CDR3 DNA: TGTGCCACCATCAACTGGGACAGGGTTACAGAAACGATTTCCTACGAGCAGTACTTC. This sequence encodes CATINWDRVTETISYEQYF.

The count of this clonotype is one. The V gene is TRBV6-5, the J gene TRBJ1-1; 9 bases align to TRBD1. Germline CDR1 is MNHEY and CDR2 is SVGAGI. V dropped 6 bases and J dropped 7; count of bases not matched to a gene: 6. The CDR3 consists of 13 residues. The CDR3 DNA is TGTGCCAGCAGATCCGGGACAGGGCTTGAAGCTTTCTTT. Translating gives CASRSGTGLEAFF.

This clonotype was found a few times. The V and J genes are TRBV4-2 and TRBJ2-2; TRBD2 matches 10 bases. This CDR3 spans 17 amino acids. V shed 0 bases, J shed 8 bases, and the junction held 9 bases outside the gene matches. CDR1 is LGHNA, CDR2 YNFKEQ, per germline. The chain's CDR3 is CASSQDRLAGEAGELFF. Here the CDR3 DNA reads TGTGCCAGCAGCCAAGATCGTCTAGCGGGAGAAGCGGGGGAGCTGTTTTTT.

The CDR3 DNA reads as TGTGCCAGCTCCAGACTAGTCTCCTACGAGCAGTACTTC. Its protein is CASSRLVSYEQYF. The chain has TRBV6-6 and TRBJ2-7, with D possibly matching TRBD2 (6 bases). The germline gives CDR1 MNHNY, CDR2 SVGAGI (reference sequence). Trimming left V 8 bases short and J 0 bases short, with 11 bases between. The CDR3 has 13 amino acids.

CDR3 coding DNA: TGCGCCAGCAGCTTGGAGGCTCCCCCCATGAACACTGAAGCTTTCTTT. It yields the protein CASSLEAPPMNTEAFF. The rearrangement joins TRBV5-1 to TRBJ1-1, with no clear D. Germline V gene sequence: CDR1 SGHRS, CDR2 YFSETQ. Trimming stripped 0 bases from V and 0 bases from J, with 12 bases between. The CDR3 consists of 16 residues.

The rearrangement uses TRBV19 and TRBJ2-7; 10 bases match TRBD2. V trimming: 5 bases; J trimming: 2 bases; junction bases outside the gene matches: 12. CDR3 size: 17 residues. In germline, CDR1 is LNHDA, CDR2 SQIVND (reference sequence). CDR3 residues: CASSPRPYSGRTYEQYF. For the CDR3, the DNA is TGTGCCAGTAGTCCCCGCCCTTATAGCGGGAGGACCTACGAGCAGTACTTC. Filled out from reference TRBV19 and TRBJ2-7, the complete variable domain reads DGGITQSPKYLFRKEGQNVTLSCEQNLNHDAMYWYRQDPGQGLRLIYYSQIVNDFQKGDIAEGYSVSREKKESFPLTVTSAQKNPTAFYLCASSPRPYSGRTYEQYFGPGTRLTVT.

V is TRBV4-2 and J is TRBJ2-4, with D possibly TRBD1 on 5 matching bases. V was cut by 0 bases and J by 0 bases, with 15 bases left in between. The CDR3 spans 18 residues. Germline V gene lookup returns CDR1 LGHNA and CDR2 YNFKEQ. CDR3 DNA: TGTGCCAGCAGCCAAGATTTAGTCGACAGCACAGCCAAAAACATTCAGTACTTC. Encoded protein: CASSQDLVDSTAKNIQYF.

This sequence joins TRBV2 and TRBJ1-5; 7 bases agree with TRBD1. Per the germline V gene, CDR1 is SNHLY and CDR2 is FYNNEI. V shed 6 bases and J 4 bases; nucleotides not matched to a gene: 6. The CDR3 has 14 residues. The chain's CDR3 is CASSEDRTNQPQHF. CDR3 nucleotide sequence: TGTGCCAGCAGCGAGGACAGGACGAATCAGCCCCAGCATTTT.

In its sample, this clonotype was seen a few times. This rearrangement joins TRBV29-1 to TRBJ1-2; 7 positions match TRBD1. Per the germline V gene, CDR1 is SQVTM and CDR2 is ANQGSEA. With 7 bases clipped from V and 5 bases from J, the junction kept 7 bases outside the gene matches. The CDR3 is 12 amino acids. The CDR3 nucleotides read TGCAGCGCCACGATGGGACAGTATGGCTACACCTTC. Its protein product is CSATMGQYGYTF.

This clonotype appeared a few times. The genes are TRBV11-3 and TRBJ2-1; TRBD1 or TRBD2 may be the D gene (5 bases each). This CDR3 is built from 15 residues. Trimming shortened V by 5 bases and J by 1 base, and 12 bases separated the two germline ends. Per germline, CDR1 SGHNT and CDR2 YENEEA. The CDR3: CASSRSRGSYNEQFF. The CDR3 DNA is TGTGCCAGCAGCCGTTCGAGGGGTTCCTACAATGAGCAGTTCTTC.

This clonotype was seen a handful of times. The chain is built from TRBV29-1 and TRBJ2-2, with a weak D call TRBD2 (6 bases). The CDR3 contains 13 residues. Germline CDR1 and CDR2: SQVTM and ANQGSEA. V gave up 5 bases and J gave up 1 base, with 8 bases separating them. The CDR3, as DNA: TGCAGCGTTCTTAGCGGGAACACCGGGGAGCTGTTTTTT. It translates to CSVLSGNTGELFF.

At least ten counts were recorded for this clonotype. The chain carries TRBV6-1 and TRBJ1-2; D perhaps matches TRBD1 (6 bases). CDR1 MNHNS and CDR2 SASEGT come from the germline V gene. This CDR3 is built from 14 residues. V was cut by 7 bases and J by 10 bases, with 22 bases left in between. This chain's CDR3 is CASIDNQRGHSYTF. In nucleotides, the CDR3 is TGTGCCAGCATAGACAACCAACGGGGGCATTCCTACACCTTC.

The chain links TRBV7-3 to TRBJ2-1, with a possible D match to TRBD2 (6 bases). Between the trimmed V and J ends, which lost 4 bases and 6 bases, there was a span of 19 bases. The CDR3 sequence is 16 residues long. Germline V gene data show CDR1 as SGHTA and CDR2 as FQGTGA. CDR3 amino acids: CASSSSGSSPSNEQFF. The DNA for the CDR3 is TGTGCCAGCAGCTCCTCCGGGAGTAGCCCTTCCAATGAGCAGTTCTTC.

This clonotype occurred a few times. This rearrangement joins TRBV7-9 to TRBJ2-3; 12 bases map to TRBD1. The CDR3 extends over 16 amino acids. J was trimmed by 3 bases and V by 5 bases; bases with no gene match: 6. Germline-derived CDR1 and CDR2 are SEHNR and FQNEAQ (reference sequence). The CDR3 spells CASSVPGQGATDTQYF. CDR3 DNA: TGTGCCAGCAGCGTGCCGGGACAGGGGGCAACAGATACGCAGTATTTT. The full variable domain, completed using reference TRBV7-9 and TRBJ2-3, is DTGVSQNPRHKITKRGQNVTFRCDPISEHNRLYWYRQTLGQGPEFLTYFQNEAQLEKSRLLSDRFSAERPKGSFSTLEIQRTEQGDSAMYLCASSVPGQGATDTQYFGPGTRLTVL.